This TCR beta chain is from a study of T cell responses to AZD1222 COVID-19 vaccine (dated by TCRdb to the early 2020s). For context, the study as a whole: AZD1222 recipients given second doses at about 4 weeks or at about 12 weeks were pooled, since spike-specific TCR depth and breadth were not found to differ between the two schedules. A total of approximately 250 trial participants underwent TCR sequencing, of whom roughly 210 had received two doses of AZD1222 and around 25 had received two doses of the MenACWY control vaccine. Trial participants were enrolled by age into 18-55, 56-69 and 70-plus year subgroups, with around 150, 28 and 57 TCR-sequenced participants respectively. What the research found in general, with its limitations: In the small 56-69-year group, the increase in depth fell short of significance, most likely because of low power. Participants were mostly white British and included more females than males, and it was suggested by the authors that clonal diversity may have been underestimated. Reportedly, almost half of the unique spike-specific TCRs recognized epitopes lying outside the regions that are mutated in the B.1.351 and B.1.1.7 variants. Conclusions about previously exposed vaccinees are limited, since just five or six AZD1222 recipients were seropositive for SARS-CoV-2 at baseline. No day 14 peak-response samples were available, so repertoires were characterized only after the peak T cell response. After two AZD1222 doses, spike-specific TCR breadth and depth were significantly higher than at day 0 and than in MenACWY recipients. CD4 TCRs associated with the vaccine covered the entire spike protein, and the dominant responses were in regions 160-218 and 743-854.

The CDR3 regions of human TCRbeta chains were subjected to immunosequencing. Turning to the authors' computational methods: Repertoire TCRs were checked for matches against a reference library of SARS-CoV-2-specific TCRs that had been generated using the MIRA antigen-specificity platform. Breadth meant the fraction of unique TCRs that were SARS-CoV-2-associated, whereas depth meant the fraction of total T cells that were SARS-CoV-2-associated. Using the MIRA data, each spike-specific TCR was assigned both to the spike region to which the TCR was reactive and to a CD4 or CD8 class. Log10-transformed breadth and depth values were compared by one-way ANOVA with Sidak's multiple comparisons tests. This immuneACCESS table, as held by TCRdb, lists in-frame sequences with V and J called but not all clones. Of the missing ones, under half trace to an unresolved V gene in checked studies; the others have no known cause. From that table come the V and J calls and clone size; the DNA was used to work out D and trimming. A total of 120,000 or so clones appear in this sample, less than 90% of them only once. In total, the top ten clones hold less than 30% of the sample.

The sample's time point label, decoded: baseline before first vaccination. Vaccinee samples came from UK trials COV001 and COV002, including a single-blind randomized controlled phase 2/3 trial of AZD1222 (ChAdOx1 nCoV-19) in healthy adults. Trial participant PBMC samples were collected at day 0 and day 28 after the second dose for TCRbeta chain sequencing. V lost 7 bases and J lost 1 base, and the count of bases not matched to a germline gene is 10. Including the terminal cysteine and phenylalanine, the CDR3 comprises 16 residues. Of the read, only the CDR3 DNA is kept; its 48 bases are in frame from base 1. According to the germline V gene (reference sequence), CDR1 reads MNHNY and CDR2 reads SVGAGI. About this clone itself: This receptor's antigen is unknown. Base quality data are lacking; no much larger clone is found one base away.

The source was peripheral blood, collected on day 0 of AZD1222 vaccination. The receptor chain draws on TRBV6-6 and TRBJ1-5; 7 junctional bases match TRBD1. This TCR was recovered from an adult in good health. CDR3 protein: CASTTTGVRSNQPQHF. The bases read TGTGCCAGCACTACAACAGGGGTTAGAAGCAATCAGCCCCAGCATTTT.